Described below is a single T cell receptor (beta chain) sequence and its context. Its antigen is unknown. The conserved final phenylalanine or tryptophan is absent from the CDR3, which likely points to a read error. The DNA is left out, because the CDR3 cannot be placed on it with certainty; the CDR3 is given as TCRdb lists it. The CDR3 comprises 14 residues, both ends counted. The germline CDR1 and CDR2 sequences are SQVTM and ANQGSEA. The blood RNA (from unsorted whole blood) was obtained, and germline DNA was also extracted. This entry comes from a study of tumor-infiltrating lymphocytes in primary liver carcinoma. Study-wide background: The patient group consisted of men and women aged 30 to 69 years. Among the tumors, stages were T1-T3 N0M0 and sizes roughly 4 to 10 cm.

With roughly 500 ng total RNA as template and a constant-region primer, TCR beta cDNA was made. Each TCR beta library was derived from three nested multiplex PCR rounds that employed slightly modified ARM-PCR. Rounds one and two of PCR, each of roughly 10 cycles, were primed with TRBV1-TRBV30 forward primers and a C-beta reverse primer. A single record per CDR3 protein comes from TCRdb applying MiXCR to the multiplex PCR reads. The sample records just over 300,000 distinct CDR3 sequences, around three fifths being singletons. General study results and limits: Tumor-adjacent and tumor-blood pairs showed less overlap than tumor region pairs.

This TCR was recovered from a woman aged 25 to 39 with primary liver carcinoma and hepatitis B virus infection. The chain recombines TRBV29-1 with TRBJ2-3. Sequences were obtained from peripheral blood. CDR3 region: CSVPLGGTTDTQFS.